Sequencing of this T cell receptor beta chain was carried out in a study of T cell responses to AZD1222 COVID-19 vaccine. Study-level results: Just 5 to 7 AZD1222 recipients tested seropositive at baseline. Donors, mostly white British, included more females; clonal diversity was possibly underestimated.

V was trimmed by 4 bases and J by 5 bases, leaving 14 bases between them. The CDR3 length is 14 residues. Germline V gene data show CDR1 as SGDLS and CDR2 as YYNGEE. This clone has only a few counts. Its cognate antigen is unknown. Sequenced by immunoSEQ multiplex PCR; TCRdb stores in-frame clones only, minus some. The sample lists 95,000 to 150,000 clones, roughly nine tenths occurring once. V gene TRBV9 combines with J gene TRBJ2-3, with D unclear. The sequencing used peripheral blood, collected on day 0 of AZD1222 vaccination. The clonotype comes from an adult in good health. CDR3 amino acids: CASSPVPHQDTQYF. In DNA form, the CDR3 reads TGTGCCAGCAGCCCGGTCCCCCATCAAGATACGCAGTATTTT.